The 20 T cell receptor beta chains in this list originate from one sample, sequenced in a study of naive and memory T cell subsets. Treatment reported: skin biopsy from PPD injection site in Mantoux-positive individual. Unsorted total RNA, about 1 to 1,100 ng, was DNase treated before reverse transcription. For blood and skin samples, reverse transcription used TCR alpha and beta constant primers. TCRdb itself ran the UMI-ligation and nested PCR reads through MiXCR, one entry per CDR3 protein. Found here are about 18,000 distinct CDR3 sequences, roughly 9% of them singletons; the top ten hold 6.8%. Sequenced here: skin, sampled from a tuberculin skin test site. The receptors were sampled from an adult in good health.

V is TRBV7-9 and J is TRBJ2-3; possibly TRBD2 for D (6 bases). The ends were cut back, 4 bases at V and 0 bases at J, with 11 bases in the middle. CDR3 length equals 15 residues. Germline CDR1 is SEHNR and CDR2 is FQNEAQ (reference sequence). CDR3: CASSSGLGSTDTQYF. CDR3 coding DNA: TGTGCCAGCAGCTCGGGACTCGGCAGCACAGATACGCAGTATTTT. Full variable domain (outside the CDR3, taken from reference TRBV7-9 and TRBJ2-3): DTGVSQNPRHKITKRGQNVTFRCDPISEHNRLYWYRQTLGQGPEFLTYFQNEAQLEKSRLLSDRFSAERPKGSFSTLEIQRTEQGDSAMYLCASSSGLGSTDTQYFGPGTRLTVL.

This chain joins TRBV7-6 and TRBJ2-1; D not certain. Germline CDR1 SGHVS, CDR2 FNYEAQ. V was shortened by 5 bases and J by 6 bases, with 5 bases between the two germline ends. The CDR3 loop spans 11 amino acids. The CDR3 DNA is TGTGCCAGCAGCAACAGCAATGAGCAGTTCTTC. It is translated as CASSNSNEQFF.

This clonotype has a count of ten or more. V is TRBV7-9 and J is TRBJ2-1; TRBD2 matches at 13 bases. The germline V gene encodes CDR1 SEHNR and CDR2 FQNEAQ (reference sequence). After removal of 9 bases from V and 9 bases from J, the junction contained 23 bases not matched to a gene. CDR3 length equals 19 residues. The CDR3 DNA reads TGTGCCAGTACCGGAGGTGGGGGGACTAGCGGGGTCCAAATGGCTGAGCAGTTCTTC. The encoded protein is CASTGGGGTSGVQMAEQFF.

This clonotype was picked up many times. The CDR3, as DNA: TGTGCCAGCAGCGGTCCCGGGACTAGCGCGTTCGATGAGCAGTTCTTC. Protein sequence: CASSGPGTSAFDEQFF. The V call is TRBV7-2, the J call TRBJ2-1, with 10 positions matching TRBD2. The germline CDR1 and CDR2 sequences are SGHTA and FQGNSA. The CDR3 runs to 16 residues. The junction had 12 bases not matched to a gene; V was cut back by 5 bases and J by 8 bases. The full variable domain, its missing parts supplied by reference TRBV7-2 and TRBJ2-1, is GAGVSQSPSNKVTEKGKDVELRCDPISGHTALYWYRQSLGQGLEFLIYFQGNSAPDKSGLPSDRFSAERTGGSVSTLTIQRTQQEDSAVYLCASSGPGTSAFDEQFFGPGTRLTVL.

The rearrangement joins TRBV12-3 or TRBV12-4 to TRBJ1-1; 7 positions match TRBD1. V trimming: 5 bases; J trimming: 2 bases; junction bases outside the gene matches: 8. The CDR3 is 15 residues long. CDR3 amino acids: CASSLMTGSNTEAFF. CDR3 sequence (DNA): TGTGCCAGCAGTCTGATGACAGGGAGTAACACTGAAGCTTTCTTT.

This clonotype was counted only a few times. The chain joins TRBV11-2 to TRBJ2-7; 8 bases are a match to TRBD2. V lost 5 bases, J lost 3 bases, and 12 bases stayed unmatched. The CDR3 loop spans 16 amino acids. The V gene's germline CDR1 is SGHAT and CDR2 FQNNGV. CDR3 region: CASSLILAGTHYEQYF. Here the CDR3 DNA reads TGTGCCAGCAGCCTTATTCTAGCGGGCACACACTACGAGCAGTACTTC. Complete variable domain (other parts from reference TRBV11-2 and TRBJ2-7): EAGVAQSPRYKIIEKRQSVAFWCNPISGHATLYWYQQILGQGPKLLIQFQNNGVVDDSQLPKDRFSAERLKGVDSTLKIQPAKLEDSAVYLCASSLILAGTHYEQYFGPGTRLTVT.

This clonotype was counted only a few times. This may arise from a read error, as a much more abundant clone is one base away. Written as DNA, the CDR3 is TGTGCCAGCAGCGTAGCTGGGGACGGCATCAATGAGCAGTTCTTC. It codes for CASSVAGDGINEQFF. The chain is built from TRBV9 and TRBJ2-1; the D gene could be TRBD1 or TRBD2 (5 bases each). Deletions cut 0 bases from V and 6 bases from J, with 13 bases between. Looked up from germline, CDR1 is SGDLS and CDR2 is YYNGEE. CDR3 size: 15 residues.

The chain combines TRBV9 with TRBJ1-4, with 7 bases lining up with TRBD1. This CDR3 is built from 15 residues. CDR1 is SGDLS, CDR2 YYNGEE, per germline. Trimming removed 3 bases from V and 5 bases from J; junction bases left unmatched: 7. CDR3 loop: CASSGTQTGNEKLFF. As DNA, the CDR3 is TGTGCCAGCAGCGGAACCCAGACAGGGAATGAAAAACTGTTTTTT.

This clonotype was found many times. The V and J genes are TRBV20-1 and TRBJ2-7; 9 bases match TRBD1. The CDR3 is made up of 15 amino acids. Germline CDR1 and CDR2: DFQATT and SNEGSKA (reference sequence). The J segment lost 0 bases and the V segment lost 6 bases, leaving 9 bases of the junction unmatched. The CDR3 loop is CSANKGQGSSYEQYF. The CDR3 DNA sequence: TGCAGTGCAAATAAGGGACAGGGCAGCTCCTACGAGCAGTACTTC.

By frequency in the sample, this clonotype is medium-sized. Compared with germline, one end of the junction differs, possibly owing to a read error. The genes are TRBV20-1 and TRBJ2-1; TRBD1 aligns across 11 bases. The CDR3 is 15 amino acids. The V gene's germline CDR1 is DFQATT and CDR2 SNEGSKA (reference sequence). Here the CDR3 DNA reads TGCAGTGCTGATACCGGACAGGGGGCACGTGTTATCCCGGTCTTC. This gives the protein CSADTGQGARVIPVF.

This clonotype was seen more than once but under ten times. The J gene is TRBJ2-1, the V gene TRBV7-9, with D possibly being TRBD1 (5 bases). Trimming removed 8 bases at V and 4 bases at J, with 9 bases between. From germline, CDR1 is SEHNR and CDR2 FQNEAQ (reference sequence). This CDR3 spans 12 amino acids. The CDR3 spells CASHQGYNEQFF. The CDR3 region has the DNA TGTGCCAGCCATCAGGGTTACAATGAGCAGTTCTTC.

This clonotype was seen many times. The V gene is TRBV30, the J gene TRBJ2-3; 9 bases map to TRBD2. J gave up 1 base and V 3 bases, and 11 bases lay outside the gene matches. Germline V gene lookup returns CDR1 GTSNPN and CDR2 SVGIG (reference sequence). The CDR3 loop spans 17 amino acids. CDR3 DNA sequence: TGTGCCTGGAGCCGGAGAGGGGCGGGAGGGCGCACAGATACGCAGTATTTT. Residues: CAWSRRGAGGRTDTQYF.

This clonotype was seen repeatedly, ten times or more. This sequence joins TRBV7-9 and TRBJ2-3; possible D gene TRBD2, 6 bases. This CDR3 contains 18 residues. Between the trimmed V and J ends, which lost 5 bases and 1 base, there was a span of 22 bases. CDR1 is SEHNR and CDR2 is FQNEAQ in the germline V gene (reference sequence). The CDR3 bases are TGTGCCAGCAGCCGCAATATTACTAGCTTGTCCGGCACAGATACGCAGTATTTT. As protein: CASSRNITSLSGTDTQYF.

In its sample, this clonotype was seen a few times. The CDR3 loop reads CASRVRRSSYTDTQYF. DNA of the CDR3: TGTGCCAGCAGAGTCCGGAGGTCCAGCTACACAGATACGCAGTATTTT. V and J are TRBV28 and TRBJ2-3; a possible D gene is TRBD2 (5 bases). V was cut by 6 bases and J by 2 bases, with 18 bases left in between. The CDR3 runs to 16 residues. Germline CDR1 MDHEN, CDR2 SYDVKM.

This clonotype was detected a few times. This chain connects TRBV10-3 to TRBJ1-5; no reliable D call. This CDR3 is 12 amino acids long. The germline V gene has CDR1 ENHRY and CDR2 SYGVKD. Trimming shortened V by 3 bases and J by 5 bases, and 5 bases separated the two germline ends. Written as DNA, the CDR3 is TGTGCCATCAGTGAATCTGATCAGCCCCAGCATTTT. This encodes CAISESDQPQHF.

This clonotype was detected ten times or more. The V call is TRBV7-8, the J call TRBJ2-4, with D perhaps being TRBD1 or TRBD2 (6 bases each). The germline V gene has CDR1 SGHVS and CDR2 FQNEAQ. CDR3 length: 14 residues. Deletions cut 0 bases from V and 7 bases from J, with 10 bases between. CDR3 residues: CASSLAGGANIQYF. The CDR3 region has the DNA TGTGCCAGCAGCTTAGCGGGGGGCGCCAACATTCAGTACTTC.

Only a few counts were recorded for this clonotype. The genes are TRBV5-1 and TRBJ1-1; no clear D gene. This CDR3 is built from 14 residues. With 0 bases removed from V and 8 bases from J, the gap between germline ends came to 14 bases. CDR1 and CDR2 from the germline V gene are SGHRS and YFSETQ. This chain's CDR3 is CASSLARGSLEAFF. The DNA of the CDR3 is TGCGCCAGCAGCTTGGCCCGTGGGAGTTTGGAAGCTTTCTTT.

At least ten counts were recorded for this clonotype. This chain links TRBV7-9 with TRBJ2-1; 8 bases line up with TRBD2. The germline V gene encodes CDR1 SEHNR and CDR2 FQNEAQ (reference sequence). The CDR3 covers 15 residues. The junction had 11 bases not matched to a gene; V was cut back by 3 bases and J by 10 bases. The CDR3 spells CASSFSAGVSKEQFF. The CDR3 bases are TGTGCCAGCAGCTTTTCAGCGGGAGTATCAAAGGAGCAGTTCTTC.

This clonotype is labeled as medium-sized. The chain employs TRBV7-6 and TRBJ2-3; 10 positions agree with TRBD2. Germline-derived CDR1 and CDR2 are SGHVS and FNYEAQ. The V gene end was trimmed by 5 bases and the J gene end by 3 bases; junction bases not matched to a gene: 14. The CDR3 length is 18 residues. This chain's CDR3 is CASSLSPPAGGPTDTQYF. CDR3 nucleotide sequence: TGTGCCAGCAGCCTTAGTCCCCCAGCGGGGGGGCCGACAGATACGCAGTATTTT. The whole variable domain, remainder taken from reference TRBV7-6 and TRBJ2-3, is GAGVSQSPRYKVTKRGQDVALRCDPISGHVSLYWYRQALGQGPEFLTYFNYEAQQDKSGLPNDRFSAERPEGSISTLTIQRTEQRDSAMYRCASSLSPPAGGPTDTQYFGPGTRLTVL.

This clonotype was seen a handful of times. The chain couples TRBV3-1 to TRBJ1-5, with D unresolved. V was shortened by 0 bases and J by 3 bases, with 9 bases between the two germline ends. The CDR3 runs 15 residues. Germline CDR1 reads LGHDT; CDR2 reads YNNKEL (reference sequence). The CDR3 region is CASSQEGGLNQPQHF. The CDR3 DNA reads TGTGCCAGCAGCCAAGAAGGCGGACTCAATCAGCCCCAGCATTTT. Full variable domain (missing parts from reference TRBV3-1 and TRBJ1-5): DTAVSQTPKYLVTQMGNDKSIKCEQNLGHDTMYWYKQDSKKFLKIMFSYNNKELIINETVPNRFSPKSPDKAHLNLHINSLELGDSAVYFCASSQEGGLNQPQHFGDGTRLSIL.